This entry is about one TCR beta chain. Its antigen is unknown. V shed 4 bases, J shed 3 bases, and the junction held 12 bases outside the gene matches. Germline values: CDR1 SGHRS, CDR2 YFSETQ. This CDR3 has 17 amino acids. This record belongs to a study of OX40 agonist ivuxolimab in advanced cancers. About the research overall: Cohort: approximately 79% men, mean age approximately 66, aged roughly 23 to 90.

Sequenced by immunoSEQ multiplex PCR; TCRdb stores in-frame clones only, minus some. The sample shows some 43,000 clones, 85% to 90% of them seen only once. Regarding the study as a whole: Dosing at 0.1 to 3.0 mg/kg was accompanied by clonal expansion of CD4+ and CD8+ blood T cells by week 6. Some nonresponders likewise displayed low normalized T-cell clonal expansion. Clonal expansion was among the lowest in partial responders at 0.1-3.0 mg/kg, especially CD8+.

Sequenced material: CD4+ or CD8+ T cells sorted from blood, taken in a trial of the OX40 agonist ivuxolimab. The rearrangement links TRBV5-1 to TRBJ1-1; 10 bases fit TRBD1. The receptor's source is an adult with an advanced solid tumor such as melanoma, head and neck, liver or kidney cancer. CDR3 nucleotides: TGCGCCAGCAGCCAATCCCCACCCGGGACAGGGGACACTGAAGCTTTCTTT. It specifies CASSQSPPGTGDTEAFF.